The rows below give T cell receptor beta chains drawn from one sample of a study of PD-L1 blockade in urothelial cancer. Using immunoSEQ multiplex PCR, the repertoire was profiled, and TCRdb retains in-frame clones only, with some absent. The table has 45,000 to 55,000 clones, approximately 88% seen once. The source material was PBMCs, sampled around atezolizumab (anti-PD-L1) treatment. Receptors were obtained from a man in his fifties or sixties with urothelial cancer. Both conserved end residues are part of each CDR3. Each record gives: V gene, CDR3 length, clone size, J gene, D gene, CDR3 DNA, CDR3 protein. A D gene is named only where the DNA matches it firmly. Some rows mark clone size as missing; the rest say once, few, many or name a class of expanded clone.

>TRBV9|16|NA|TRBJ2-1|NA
TGTGCCAGCAGCGTAGAGTTGAGCGGCGCCTACAATGAGCAGTTCTTC
CASSVELSGAYNEQFF
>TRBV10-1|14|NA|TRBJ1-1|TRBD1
TGCGCCAGCAAGGGGACAGGGGTGAACACTGAAGCTTTCTTT
CASKGTGVNTEAFF
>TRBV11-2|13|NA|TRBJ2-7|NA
TGTGCCAGCAGCTCCAGACGTAGCCACGAGCAGTACTTC
CASSSRRSHEQYF
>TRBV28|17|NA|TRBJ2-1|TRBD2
TGTGCCAGCTCAGCGGCGGGAGGCAACTCTTGGGGCAATGAGCAGTTCTTC
CASSAAGGNSWGNEQFF
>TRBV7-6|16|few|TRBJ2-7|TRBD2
TGTGCCAGCAGCTTGGGACTTACTAGCGGGGCGAGGGAGCAGTACTTC
CASSLGLTSGAREQYF
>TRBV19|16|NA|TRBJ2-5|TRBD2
TGTGCCAGTAGTATAGGTGGCGGGGGGGCCGGAGAGACCCAGTACTTC
CASSIGGGGAGETQYF
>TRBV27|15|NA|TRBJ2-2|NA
TGTGCCAGCAGTCGACAGGATTCGAACACTGGGGAGCTGTTTTTT
CASSRQDSNTGELFF
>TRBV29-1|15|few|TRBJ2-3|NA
TGCAGCGCCCCAATGCCCTGGACAGGCACAGATACGCAGTATTTT
CSAPMPWTGTDTQYF
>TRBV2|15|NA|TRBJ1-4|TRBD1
TGTGCCAGCAGTGGAACAGGGGCTACCGGTGAAAAACTGTTTTTT
CASSGTGATGEKLFF
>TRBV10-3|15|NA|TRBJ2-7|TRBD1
TGTGCCATCAGGGGCACAGGGGAAGGGTCCTACGAGCAGTACTTC
CAIRGTGEGSYEQYF
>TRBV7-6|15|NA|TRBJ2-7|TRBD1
TGTGCCAGCAGCTTAGCTCACGGACAGGGATACGAGCAGTACTTC
CASSLAHGQGYEQYF
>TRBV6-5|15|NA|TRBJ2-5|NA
TGTGCCAGCACCCTTACCCCAGGGTTACAAGAGACCCAGTACTTC
CASTLTPGLQETQYF
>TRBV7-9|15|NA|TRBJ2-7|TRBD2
TGTGCCAGCAGCTCGACTAGCGGGAGCCCCTACGAGCAGTACTTC
CASSSTSGSPYEQYF
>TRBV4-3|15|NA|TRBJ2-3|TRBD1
TGCGCCAGCAGCCAAAGACAGGGTAGCACAGATACGCAGTATTTT
CASSQRQGSTDTQYF
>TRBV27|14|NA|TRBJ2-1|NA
TGTGCCAGCAGTTTAAGGGGTTACTACAATGAGCAGTTCTTC
CASSLRGYYNEQFF
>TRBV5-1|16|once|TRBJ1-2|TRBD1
TGCGCCAGCAGCGAACGGACAGGGGAGGCTAACTATGGCTACACCTTC
CASSERTGEANYGYTF
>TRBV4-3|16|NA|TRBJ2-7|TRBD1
TGCGCCAGCAGCCAAGGAACCGGGACAGATACCTACGAGCAGTACTTC
CASSQGTGTDTYEQYF
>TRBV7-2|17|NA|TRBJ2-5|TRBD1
TGTGCCAGCAGCTCAAAACAGGGGGCGCGAACTATCGAGACCCAGTACTTC
CASSSKQGARTIETQYF
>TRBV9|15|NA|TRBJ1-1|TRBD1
TGTGCCAGCAGCGTGCACAGGGGTCCAGGCACTGAAGCTTTCTTT
CASSVHRGPGTEAFF
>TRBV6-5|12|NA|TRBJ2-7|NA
TGTGCCACAGCAACTAGCCCCTACGAGCAGTACTTC
CATATSPYEQYF
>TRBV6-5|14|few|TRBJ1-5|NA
TGTGCCAGCAGTAACAATGCGGGCAGCCAGCCCCAGCATTTT
CASSNNAGSQPQHF
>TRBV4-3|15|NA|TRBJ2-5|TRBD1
TGCGCCAGCAGCCAAGAATTACAGGGGCGAGAGACCCAGTACTTC
CASSQELQGRETQYF
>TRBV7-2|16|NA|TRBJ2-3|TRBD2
TGTGCCAGCAGCCCGGGACTAGCGGGGGGCACAGATACGCAGTATTTT
CASSPGLAGGTDTQYF
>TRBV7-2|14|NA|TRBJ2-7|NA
TGTGCCAGCAGCTTAGTTTCCCTCTCCTACGAGCAGTACTTC
CASSLVSLSYEQYF
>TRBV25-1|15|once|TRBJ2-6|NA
TGTGCCAGCAGTGGGAGAATCTCTGGGGCCAACGTCCTGACTTTC
CASSGRISGANVLTF
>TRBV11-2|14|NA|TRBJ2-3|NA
TGTGCCAGCAGCTCAATTCGACAGGCTGTTACGCAGTATTTT
CASSSIRQAVTQYF
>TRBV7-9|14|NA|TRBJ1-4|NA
TGTGCCAGCAGCAGAGCTGCAACTAATGAAAAACTGTTTTTT
CASSRAATNEKLFF
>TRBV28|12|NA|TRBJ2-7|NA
TGTGCCAGCAGTCCCCAGGACTACGAGCAGTACTTC
CASSPQDYEQYF
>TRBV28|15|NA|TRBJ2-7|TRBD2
TGTGCCAGCAGCCAGACTAGCGGGATGGTCTACGAGCAGTACTTC
CASSQTSGMVYEQYF
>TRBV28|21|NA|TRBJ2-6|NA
TGTGCCAGCAGTTTAAGGGGGATTGGACTAGAACCCGTCTCTGGGGCCAACGTCCTGACTTTC
CASSLRGIGLEPVSGANVLTF
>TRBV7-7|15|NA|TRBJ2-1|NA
TGTGCTAGCAGCTTAGGCCAGTCTGGCTACAATGAGCAGTTCTTC
CASSLGQSGYNEQFF
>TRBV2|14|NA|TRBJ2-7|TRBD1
TGTGCCAGCAGTAGAGCAGGACAGGGCGACGAGCAGTACTTC
CASSRAGQGDEQYF
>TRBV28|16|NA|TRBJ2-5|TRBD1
TGTGCCAGCAGTTTATGGGGACAGGGCTGGCAAGAGACCCAGTACTTC
CASSLWGQGWQETQYF
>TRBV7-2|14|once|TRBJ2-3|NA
TGTGCCAGCAGCTTATACACTAACACAGATACGCAGTATTTT
CASSLYTNTDTQYF
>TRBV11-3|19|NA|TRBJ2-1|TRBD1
TGTGCCAGCAGCTTAGATGGGGGACAGGGGGCCGGCGGTTATAATGAGCAGTTCTTC
CASSLDGGQGAGGYNEQFF
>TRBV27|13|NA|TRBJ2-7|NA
TGTGCCAGCAGTTTAGTCAGGGGTAACGAGCAGTACTTC
CASSLVRGNEQYF
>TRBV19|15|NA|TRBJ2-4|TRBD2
TGTGCCAGTGGTGAGCGGGAGGGAGCCAAAAACATTCAGTACTTC
CASGEREGAKNIQYF
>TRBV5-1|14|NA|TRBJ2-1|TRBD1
TGCGCCAGCAGCTTGGGGGACAGGGTGGGTGAGCAGTTCTTC
CASSLGDRVGEQFF
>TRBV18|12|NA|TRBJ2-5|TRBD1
TGTGCCAGCTCGACAGGGGCTGAGACCCAGTACTTC
CASSTGAETQYF
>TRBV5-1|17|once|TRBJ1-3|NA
TGCGCCAGCAGCTTGGAAGGAGCCGCATCCTCTGGAAACACCATATATTTT
CASSLEGAASSGNTIYF
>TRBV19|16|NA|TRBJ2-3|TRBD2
TGTGCCAGTAGTATCCTAGCGGGAGGGATTACAGATACGCAGTATTTT
CASSILAGGITDTQYF
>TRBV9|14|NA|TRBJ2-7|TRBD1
TGTGCCAGCAGCGTAGAAGGGACAGGGGGCGAGCAGTACTTC
CASSVEGTGGEQYF
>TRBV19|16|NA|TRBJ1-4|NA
TGTGCCAGTAGTATAACGGATGGGGGCCCCGTTGGAAAACTGTTTTTT
CASSITDGGPVGKLFF
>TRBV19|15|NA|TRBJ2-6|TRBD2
TGTGCCAGTACCAGCGGGAACTCTGGGGCCAACGTCCTGACTTTC
CASTSGNSGANVLTF
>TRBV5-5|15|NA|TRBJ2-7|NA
TGTGCCAGCAGCTTTACCCGACATACCTCCTACGAGCAGTACTTC
CASSFTRHTSYEQYF